This T cell receptor beta chain was sequenced during a study of early T cells in non-severe SARS-CoV-2 infection. Unique molecular identifiers (one per individual cDNA molecule) were attached. One entry per CDR3 protein, called by TCRdb with MiXCR from the 5' RACE reads. The table includes 55,000 to 85,000 distinct CDR3 sequences, about 13% detected once. This clonotype was obtained from an adult who was a healthcare worker with PCR-confirmed SARS-CoV-2 infection or an uninfected control (not recorded which). Sequencing used whole blood.

CDR3 amino acids: CASSLRAHSYEQYF. The DNA for the CDR3 is TGTGCCAGCAGCTTACGGGCACACTCCTACGAGCAGTACTTC. The chain joins TRBV7-2 to TRBJ2-7; D uncertain. The CDR3 has 14 residues. CDR1 is SGHTA, CDR2 FQGNSA, per germline. V lost 2 bases, J lost 0 bases, and 8 bases lay in between.